This is a list of T cell receptor beta chains from one sample in a study of long-term antiretroviral therapy in people with HIV. Using immunoSEQ multiplex PCR, the repertoire was profiled, and TCRdb retains in-frame clones only, with some absent. This sample carries approximately 26,000 clones, roughly 89% of them seen once, and the ten largest clones take around 6%. The starting material was unsorted PBMCs, obtained 0.4 years after starting antiretroviral therapy. The origin of the receptors is a man aged 18 to 30 with HIV. CDR3s include the opening cysteine and the closing phenylalanine or tryptophan. The D gene is left open where the match is weak. Clone size is not always given. Where it is, it says once, few, many or a class for expanded clones.

V gene	D gene	CDR3 length	J gene	clone size	CDR3 protein	CDR3 DNA
TRBV6-5	NA	15	TRBJ2-4	NA	CASSYSAETKNIQYF	TGTGCCAGCAGTTACTCGGCAGAAACCAAAAACATTCAGTACTTC
TRBV5-4	NA	14	TRBJ2-2	NA	CASSLGEFGGELFF	TGTGCCAGCAGCTTAGGGGAGTTCGGCGGGGAGCTGTTTTTT
TRBV7-7	TRBD1	15	TRBJ2-1	NA	CASSPGQGASNEQFF	TGTGCCAGCAGCCCCGGACAGGGGGCGAGCAATGAGCAGTTCTTC
TRBV7-6	NA	14	TRBJ2-7	few	CASSFRQGSHEQYF	TGTGCCAGCAGCTTTAGGCAGGGTAGTCACGAGCAGTACTTC
TRBV12-5	NA	14	TRBJ1-4	NA	CASGHSTTNEKLFF	TGTGCTAGTGGTCACAGCACAACTAATGAAAAACTGTTTTTT
TRBV9	NA	14	TRBJ1-1	NA	CASSSPAGGGMAFF	TGTGCCAGCAGCTCCCCAGCCGGCGGGGGAATGGCTTTCTTT
TRBV28	NA	14	TRBJ2-5	few	CASSPLAIQETQYF	TGTGCCAGCAGCCCTCTGGCTATTCAAGAGACCCAGTACTTC
TRBV6-6	NA	14	TRBJ1-5	NA	CASSLQISNQPQHF	TGTGCCAGCAGTTTGCAGATTAGCAATCAGCCCCAGCATTTT
TRBV27	NA	15	TRBJ1-3	few	CASSLEGLSGNTIYF	TGTGCCAGCAGTTTAGAGGGTTTGTCTGGAAACACCATATATTTT
TRBV19	NA	13	TRBJ2-2	NA	CASSMNQDRELFF	TGTGCCAGTAGTATGAACCAAGATAGGGAGCTGTTTTTT
TRBV6-5	NA	11	TRBJ2-1	NA	CASRINNEQFF	TGTGCCAGCAGGATTAACAATGAGCAGTTCTTC
TRBV29-1	TRBD2	14	TRBJ2-1	NA	CSVEGQRGDNEQFF	TGCAGCGTTGAAGGTCAGCGGGGGGACAATGAGCAGTTCTTC
TRBV6-1	NA	15	TRBJ1-5	few	CASSEEWTVNQPQHF	TGTGCCAGCAGTGAAGAATGGACAGTGAATCAGCCCCAGCATTTT
TRBV19	NA	18	TRBJ1-1	NA	CASSIDRGWGSVNTEAFF	TGTGCCAGTAGTATAGATCGAGGGTGGGGCAGCGTAAACACTGAAGCTTTCTTT
TRBV9	NA	16	TRBJ2-2	NA	CASSGDGGRGPGELFF	TGTGCCAGCAGCGGCGATGGGGGGAGAGGACCCGGGGAGCTGTTTTTT